This T cell receptor (beta chain) emerged from a study of cytomegalovirus exposure and HLA in healthy donors. At the level of the study: As an earlier analysis found, around 190 million T cells yielded about 120 million unique TCR beta sequences.

As to this clone: No antigen is known for it.

The study, taken as a whole, reports: Per a prior analysis, the majority of TCR beta V segments were productive roughly 90% or roughly 30% of the time. TCR beta sequences reportedly predicted most subjects' HLA-A and HLA-B alleles accurately. In a later analysis, productive TCRs from donors in an Asian-associated ancestry cluster reportedly carried fewer N-insertions than the cohort mean.

CDR3 length equals 13 residues. The J segment lost 6 bases and the V segment lost 4 bases, leaving 3 bases of the junction unmatched. Germline CDR1 SGHDT, CDR2 YYEEEE. Use of 60 Vbeta and 13 Jbeta primers characterized the PCR. The method was immunoSEQ multiplex PCR; TCRdb's version includes in-frame clones alone and lacks a portion of them. The sample carries approximately 190,000 clones, around 87% recorded once. The chain links TRBV5-6 to TRBJ1-5; 8 bases fit TRBD1. The TCR comes from a young man in good health and CMV-seronegative. Material: PBMCs. CDR3 DNA sequence: TGTGCCAGCAGCCGAGGGACAGGTCAGCCCCAGCATTTT. Amino acid sequence: CASSRGTGQPQHF.